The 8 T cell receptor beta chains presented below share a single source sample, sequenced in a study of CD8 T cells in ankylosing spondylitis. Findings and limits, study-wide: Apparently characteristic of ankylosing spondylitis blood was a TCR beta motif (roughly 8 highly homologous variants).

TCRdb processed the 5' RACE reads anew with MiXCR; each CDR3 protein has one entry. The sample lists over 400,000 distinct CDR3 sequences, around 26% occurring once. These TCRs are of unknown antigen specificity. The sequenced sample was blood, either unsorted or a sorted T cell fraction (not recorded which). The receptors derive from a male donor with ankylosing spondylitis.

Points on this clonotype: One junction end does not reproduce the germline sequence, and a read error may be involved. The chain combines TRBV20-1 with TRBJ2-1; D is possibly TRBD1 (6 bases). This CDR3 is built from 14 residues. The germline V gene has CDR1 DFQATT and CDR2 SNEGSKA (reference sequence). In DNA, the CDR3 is TGCAGTGCCAGGGGCCTCCGCAAAAGCAATGAGCAGTCCTTC. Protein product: CSARGLRKSNEQSF.

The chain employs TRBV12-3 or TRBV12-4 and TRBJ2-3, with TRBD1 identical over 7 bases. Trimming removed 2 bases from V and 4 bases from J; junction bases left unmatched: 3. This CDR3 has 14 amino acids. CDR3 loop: CASSLRGQADTQYF. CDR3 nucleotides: TGTGCCAGCAGTTTAAGGGGGCAGGCAGATACGCAGTATTTT.

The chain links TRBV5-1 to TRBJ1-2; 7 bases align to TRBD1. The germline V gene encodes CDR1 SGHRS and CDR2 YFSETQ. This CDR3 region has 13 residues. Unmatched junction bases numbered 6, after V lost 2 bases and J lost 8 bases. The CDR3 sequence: CASSFDRAGGYTF. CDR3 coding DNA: TGCGCCAGCAGCTTTGACAGGGCAGGGGGCTACACCTTC.

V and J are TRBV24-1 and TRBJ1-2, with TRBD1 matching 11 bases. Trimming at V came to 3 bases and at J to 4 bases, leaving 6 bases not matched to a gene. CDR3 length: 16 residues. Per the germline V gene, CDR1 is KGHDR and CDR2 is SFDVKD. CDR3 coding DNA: TGTGCCACCAGTGATCGTGGGACAGGGGGGGTCTATGGCTACACCTTC. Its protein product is CATSDRGTGGVYGYTF.

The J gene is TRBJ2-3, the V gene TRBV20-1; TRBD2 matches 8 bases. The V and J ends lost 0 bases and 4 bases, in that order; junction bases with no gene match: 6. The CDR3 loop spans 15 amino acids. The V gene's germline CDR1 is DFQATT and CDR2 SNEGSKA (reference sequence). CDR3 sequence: CSARDHGRGADTQYF. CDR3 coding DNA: TGCAGTGCTAGAGATCACGGGAGGGGGGCAGATACGCAGTATTTT.

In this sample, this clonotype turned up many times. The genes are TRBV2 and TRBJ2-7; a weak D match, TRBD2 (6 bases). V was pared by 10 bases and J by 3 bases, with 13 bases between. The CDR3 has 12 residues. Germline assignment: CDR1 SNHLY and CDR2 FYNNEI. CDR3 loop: CATGLIGYEQYF. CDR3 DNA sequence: TGTGCCACGGGACTCATCGGCTACGAGCAGTACTTC.

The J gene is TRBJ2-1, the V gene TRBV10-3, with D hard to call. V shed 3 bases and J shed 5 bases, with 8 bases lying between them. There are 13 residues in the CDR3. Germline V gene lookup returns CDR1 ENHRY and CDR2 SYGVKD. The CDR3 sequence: CAISERIDNEQFF. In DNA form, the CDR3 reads TGTGCCATCAGTGAAAGGATAGACAATGAGCAGTTCTTC.

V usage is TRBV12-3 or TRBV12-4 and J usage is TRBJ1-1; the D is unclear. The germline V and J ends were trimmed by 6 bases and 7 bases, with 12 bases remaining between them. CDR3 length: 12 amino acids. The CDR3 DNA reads TGTGCCAGCAGACCGTCTTGGGTTGAAGCTTTCTTT. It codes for CASRPSWVEAFF.